A single count supports the clone carrying this T cell receptor (beta chain). Looked up from germline, CDR1 is MGHRA and CDR2 is YSYEKL. V was shortened by 3 bases and J by 7 bases, with 16 bases between the two germline ends. The length of the CDR3 is 14 residues. The source of the sample is a study of blood T cell repertoires in COVID-19. Study background: Donors in the United States, Italy and Spain gave samples during acute or convalescent COVID-19.

The protocol was immunoSEQ multiplex PCR, while the TCRdb copy is restricted to in-frame clones and leaves out a portion. In the table there are hundreds of thousands of clones, over 80% of which are singletons. This receptor was taken from a woman younger than 30 with acute or convalescent COVID-19. This sequence joins TRBV4-1 and TRBJ2-7, with a possible D match to TRBD1 (7 bases). Material for sequencing was peripheral blood. The CDR3 here is CASSQIDRAGEQYF. CDR3 nucleotides: TGCGCCAGCAGCCAGATTGACAGGGCGGGAGAGCAGTACTTC.